Listed below are T cell receptor beta chains from one sample, sequenced in a study of T cell repertoires in cytomegalovirus infection. TCRdb processed the reads anew with MiXCR; each CDR3 protein has one entry. The sample carries about 180,000 distinct CDR3 sequences, less than 25% recorded once. Their antigen targets remain unknown. Here the sequenced sample was CD8+ T cells from cultured PBMCs, taken from culture after CMV antigen stimulation. These receptor sequences come from a human donor in good health (CMV status not recorded). Some clones in this sample may be carry-over from other donors' samples. The CDR3 runs from the conserved cysteine through the conserved F or W. A D gene is named only where the DNA matches it firmly. Clone size, where shown, is once, few, many, or a class for clones that have expanded.

j_gene,v_gene,abundance,d_gene,CDR3aa,CDR3nt
TRBJ2-7,TRBV7-2,-,TRBD1,CASSFGTETYEQYF,TGTGCCAGCAGCTTCGGGACAGAAACCTACGAGCAGTACTTC
TRBJ1-5,TRBV7-2,few,-,CASSADGPYSNQPQHF,TGTGCCAGCAGCGCCGACGGACCCTATAGCAATCAGCCCCAGCATTTT
TRBJ2-7,TRBV4-1,-,TRBD2,CASSQQAGGNYEQYF,TGCGCCAGCAGCCAACAGGCGGGGGGGAACTACGAGCAGTACTTC
TRBJ1-2,TRBV6-5,few,TRBD1,CASSSSRPPGGLYYGYTF,TGTGCCAGCAGTTCCTCGCGACCCCCAGGGGGGCTGTACTATGGCTACACCTTC
TRBJ1-1,TRBV7-6,few,-,CASSLGQEGNTEAFF,TGTGCCAGCAGCTTAGGTCAGGAGGGGAACACTGAAGCTTTCTTT
TRBJ2-7,TRBV7-2,few,-,CASSLVESYEQYF,TGTGCCAGCAGCTTAGTTGAATCCTACGAGCAGTACTTC
TRBJ2-6,TRBV7-6,few,-,CASSPTDSSSGANVLTF,TGTGCCAGCAGCCCAACCGACAGTAGCTCTGGGGCCAACGTCCTGACTTTC
TRBJ2-2,TRBV7-2,-,-,CASSLNRVTGELFF,TGTGCCAGCAGCTTAAACAGGGTCACCGGGGAGCTGTTTTTT
TRBJ1-2,TRBV6-2/TRBV6-3,few,TRBD1,CASSYSSPGGYGYTF,TGTGCCAGCAGTTACTCTTCACCAGGGGGCTATGGCTACACCTTC
TRBJ1-1,TRBV7-6,-,-,CASSSSGASGDTEAFF,TGTGCCAGCAGTTCCAGTGGGGCCAGCGGGGACACTGAAGCTTTCTTT
TRBJ2-7,TRBV4-1,-,-,CASSQGSDYEQYF,TGCGCCAGCAGCCAGGGATCTGACTACGAGCAGTACTTC
TRBJ1-2,TRBV24-1,-,TRBD1,CATGQGAHGYTF,TGTGCCACCGGACAGGGGGCGCATGGCTACACCTTC
TRBJ2-2,TRBV7-9,few,-,CASSLSLRQRGANTGELFF,TGTGCCAGCAGCTTATCTTTGCGACAAAGAGGAGCGAACACCGGGGAGCTGTTTTTT
TRBJ1-2,TRBV7-8,-,TRBD1,CASSLGLGQGEGYTF,TGTGCCAGCAGCTTGGGACTGGGACAGGGGGAAGGCTACACCTTC
TRBJ1-5,TRBV7-8,few,-,CASSERGGPESNQPQHF,TGTGCCAGCAGCGAAAGGGGGGGTCCTGAGAGCAATCAGCCCCAGCATTTT
TRBJ1-5,TRBV12-3/TRBV12-4,-,-,CASSFPPPGQGLQPQHF,TGTGCCAGCAGTTTCCCCCCCCCCGGGCAGGGGCTTCAGCCCCAGCATTTT
TRBJ1-5,TRBV7-8,-,-,CASSLFLERQPQHF,TGTGCCAGCAGCTTATTTTTAGAGAGGCAGCCCCAGCATTTT
TRBJ1-5,TRBV6-1,few,-,CASSPGQSSNQPQHF,TGTGCCAGCAGTCCGGGACAATCGAGCAATCAGCCCCAGCATTTT
TRBJ2-5,TRBV4-1,few,-,CASSQDPQGSTETQYF,TGCGCCAGCAGCCAAGACCCCCAGGGGAGTACGGAGACCCAGTACTTC
TRBJ2-3,TRBV12-3/TRBV12-4,few,-,CASSIGTPGDTQYF,TGTGCCAGCAGTATAGGGACTCCAGGGGATACGCAGTATTTT
TRBJ1-5,TRBV29-1,-,-,CSVVSSSNQPQHF,TGCAGCGTTGTCTCCAGTAGCAATCAGCCCCAGCATTTT
TRBJ2-5,TRBV7-8,many,-,CASSSIKQETQYF,TGTGCCAGCAGCTCAATAAAACAAGAGACCCAGTACTTC
TRBJ2-5,TRBV27,few,-,CASSSGATNQETQYF,TGTGCCAGCAGTTCCGGAGCTACAAACCAAGAGACCCAGTACTTC
TRBJ2-2,TRBV7-8,-,TRBD2,CASSLAVVTGELFF,TGTGCCAGCAGTCTAGCGGTTGTAACAGGGGAGCTGTTTTTT
TRBJ1-1,TRBV19,few,TRBD1,CASTEGAYIMNTEAFF,TGTGCCAGTACCGAGGGGGCTTATATCATGAACACTGAAGCTTTCTTT
TRBJ1-6,TRBV7-2,-,-,CASSRSSYNSPLHF,TGTGCCAGCAGCCGCAGCTCCTATAATTCACCCCTCCACTTT
TRBJ2-5,TRBV7-2,few,TRBD1,CASSTRPIHRGQETQYF,TGTGCCAGCAGCACCCGCCCGATCCACAGGGGGCAAGAGACCCAGTACTTC
TRBJ1-5,TRBV12-3/TRBV12-4,few,-,CASSLEGHWRQPQHF,TGTGCCAGCAGCTTAGAGGGCCACTGGCGGCAGCCCCAGCATTTT
TRBJ1-1,TRBV6-6,-,TRBD1,CASSYRGQGAAFF,TGTGCCAGCAGTTACCGAGGACAGGGGGCAGCTTTCTTT
TRBJ2-1,TRBV7-8,-,TRBD2,CASSWRLAGGETPPTFGDEQFF,TGTGCCAGCAGCTGGCGGCTAGCGGGGGGAGAAACCCCACCAACCTTTGGGGATGAGCAGTTCTTC
TRBJ2-1,TRBV7-8,few,-,CASSDVNEQFF,TGTGCCAGCAGCGACGTCAATGAGCAGTTCTTC
TRBJ1-1,TRBV12-3/TRBV12-4,-,-,CASSLDGQTNTEAFF,TGTGCCAGCAGTTTGGATGGACAGACGAACACTGAAGCTTTCTTT
TRBJ2-2,TRBV7-2,-,TRBD1,CASSPRQGTGELFF,TGTGCCAGCAGCCCCCGACAGGGTACCGGGGAGCTGTTTTTT
TRBJ1-4,TRBV7-2,few,TRBD1,CASSLMGQALNEKLFF,TGTGCCAGCAGCCTTATGGGACAGGCACTTAATGAAAAACTGTTTTTT
TRBJ2-5,TRBV7-2,-,TRBD2,CASSLFGGGARETQYF,TGTGCCAGCAGCTTATTCGGCGGGGGGGCACGAGAGACCCAGTACTTC
TRBJ1-6,TRBV27,few,TRBD1,CASSLARQGTDSPLHF,TGTGCCAGCAGTTTAGCAAGACAGGGGACGGATTCACCCCTCCACTTT
TRBJ2-3,TRBV7-7,-,-,CASSPMTASTDTQYF,TGTGCTAGCAGCCCCATGACAGCTAGCACAGATACGCAGTATTTT
TRBJ2-5,TRBV5-6,-,-,CASTFRSAGETQYF,TGTGCCAGCACCTTCCGGAGCGCGGGAGAGACCCAGTACTTC
TRBJ2-7,TRBV7-8,many,-,CASSLGFTYEQYF,TGTGCCAGCAGCTTGGGGTTTACCTACGAGCAGTACTTC
TRBJ2-2,TRBV19,few,-,CASTNGGWGTGELFF,TGTGCCAGTACAAACGGGGGTTGGGGGACCGGGGAGCTGTTTTTT
TRBJ1-5,TRBV29-1,few,TRBD1,CSVDISGQGNQPQHF,TGCAGCGTTGATATCTCGGGACAGGGGAATCAGCCCCAGCATTTT
TRBJ2-2,TRBV6-6,-,-,CASTSQETGELFF,TGTGCCAGCACTTCCCAGGAAACCGGGGAGCTGTTTTTT